Given below is one T cell receptor (beta chain) in context. The data were taken from a study of chemoradiotherapy in HPV16-positive cancers. Study background: Candidate HPV-specific T-cell clones and common TCR motifs came from functional assays in a couple of HPV16-positive patients.

This CDR3 is built from 15 residues. Germline trimming cut 4 bases from V and 6 bases from J; bases unmatched to any gene: 9. Germline V gene sequence: CDR1 SGHTA, CDR2 FQGTGA. Assay: immunoSEQ multiplex PCR; the TCRdb copy retains only in-frame clones and omits some. This repertoire shows 25,000 to 30,000 clones, approximately 88% found once; its top ten account for over 4.5%. The sequence was obtained from a human donor with HPV-associated anogenital cancer. Sequences were derived from blood, sampled from a patient who underwent chemoradiotherapy. V gene TRBV7-3 combines with J gene TRBJ2-4; 7 bases align to TRBD2. The DNA for the CDR3 is TGTGCCAGCAGCTCCAGCGGGGTGGGGTCAAACATTCAGTACTTC. Protein product: CASSSSGVGSNIQYF.